This T cell receptor (beta chain) was obtained from a study of cytomegalovirus exposure and HLA in healthy donors. Study-wide points: As a later analysis showed, a missense DCLRE1C variant was linked to trimming of TCR beta V- and J-genes. Sequencing depth roughly uniform across donors was assumed in presence/absence analyses. Three chains tied to CMV proved CMV antigen-specific in vitro.

CDR1 and CDR2 from the germline V gene are LNHDA and SQIVND (reference sequence). The CDR3 loop spans 14 amino acids. V shed 6 bases and J shed 6 bases, with 15 bases lying between them. This PCR relied on a set of 60 Vbeta primers and 13 Jbeta primers. Measured with immunoSEQ multiplex PCR; TCRdb has only the in-frame clones, and not every one. The repertoire has about 130,000 clones, 77% of them found once; the top ten carry roughly 13%. Concerning this clone itself: Its specificity is unknown.

This chain joins TRBV19 and TRBJ2-1, with TRBD2 as a possible D gene (6 bases). Sample: PBMCs. The sequence came from a woman aged 40 to 50 in good health and CMV-seropositive. The CDR3 region is CASRLGGEVNEQFF. CDR3 DNA: TGTGCCAGTAGGCTGGGCGGGGAGGTCAATGAGCAGTTCTTC.